This T cell receptor beta chain was sequenced during a study of blood T cells in healthy people across ages. Study results and caveats: Researchers judged that diversity estimates from one million T cells fell short of true values. While age rose, TCR beta diversity per million T cells dropped in a roughly linear way.

PBMCs, at least 6 million per sample, were isolated. Comment on this clonotype: The antigen remains undetermined.

Primers used in a second PCR of about 6 to 12 cycles were a sample-barcoded 5' primer and a J-beta primer mix. Each of the samples gave a minimum of 2.5 million paired-end reads that contained CDR3. One entry per CDR3 protein results from TCRdb running MiXCR on the 5' RACE reads. The data show about 1.4 million distinct CDR3 sequences, approximately 59% seen once. The sequencing sample was made of blood. The receptor comes from a man between 18 and 29 years old in good health.

The CDR3 bases are TGTGCCAGCGGGGGACTAGCGCGGAATACGCAGTATTTT. Its translation: CASGGLARNTQYF. The chain has TRBV6-2 or TRBV6-3 and TRBJ2-3; 10 nucleotides line up with TRBD2. This CDR3 region has 13 residues. Germline assignment: CDR1 MNHEY and CDR2 SVGEGT. The junction had 6 bases not matched to a gene; V was cut back by 8 bases and J by 7 bases.